This TCR beta chain was captured by sequencing in a study of T cell responses to AZD1222 COVID-19 vaccine. Germline CDR1 and CDR2: SNHLY and FYNNEI. The CDR3 has 13 residues. V lost 8 bases and J lost 4, with 12 bases in between. Produced via immunoSEQ multiplex PCR; TCRdb's table is partial and in-frame only. The repertoire holds about 130,000 clones, with roughly 89% as singletons. The sequence came from an adult who received the AZD1222 COVID-19 vaccine. The sample consisted of peripheral blood, taken 28 days after the second AZD1222 dose. This chain connects TRBV2 to TRBJ1-5; D is unresolved. Written as DNA, the CDR3 is TGTGCCAGCTTGGCAGACATAAATCAGCCCCAGCATTTT. Its protein is CASLADINQPQHF. Full variable domain (rest looked up from reference TRBV2 and TRBJ1-5): EPEVTQTPSHQVTQMGQEVILRCVPISNHLYFYWYRQILGQKVEFLVSFYNNEISEKSEIFDDQFSVERPDGSNFTLKIRSTKLEDSAMYFCASLADINQPQHFGDGTRLSIL.